This paragraph reports one TCR beta chain. Its antigen remains unidentified. These data belong to a study of vaccination and CD4 T cells after COVID-19. An Oncomine TCR Beta short-read assay was used to sequence the DNA from cultured CD4+ T cells. Each CDR3 protein gets one entry after TCRdb re-called the PCR reads with MiXCR. The table records over 10,000 distinct CDR3 sequences, about 30% of them present only once. Noted treatment: approximately nine-day PBMC culture with coronavirus spike peptide pools or control peptides (ViraFEST assay). The medium had half its volume replaced with fresh IL-2 medium on days 3 and 7. Study-wide results and caveats: Reactive clonotype counts went from median 21 after infection to roughly 39 after vaccination, nonsignificantly.

The clonotype was recovered from a human donor who had recovered from COVID-19. Sequencing input: CD4+ T cells from blood, cultured in vitro.

The CDR3 is CASSDSETQYF. In nucleotides, the CDR3 is TGTGCCAGCAGTGACTCGGAGACCCAGTACTTC. The chain has TRBV2 and TRBJ2-5, with D uncertain. V gave up 3 bases and J gave up 5 bases, with 4 bases separating them. Per germline, CDR1 SNHLY and CDR2 FYNNEI. There are 11 residues in the CDR3.